This TCR beta chain emerged from a study of technical replicates of blood from a few donors. This clone occurred a few times. Using immunoSEQ multiplex PCR, the repertoire was profiled, and TCRdb retains in-frame clones only, with some absent. The sample records around 79,000 clones, around nine tenths being singletons. Sequences were obtained from T cells isolated from PBMCs. The TCR originated in a human donor in good health.

CDR3 sequence reads: CASSLTLQGTEAFF. In nucleotides, the CDR3 is TGTGCCAGCAGCTTAACCCTACAGGGGACTGAAGCTTTCTTT. This chain links TRBV7-9 with TRBJ1-1, with 7 bases lining up with TRBD1. The trim removed 2 bases at V and 5 bases at J, leaving 5 bases unmatched. The CDR3 is made up of 14 amino acids. Per the germline V gene, CDR1 is SEHNR and CDR2 is FQNEAQ (reference sequence).